Reported below is one T cell receptor beta chain. No antigen is known for it. This entry is derived from a study of T cells expressing NK-cell markers. Study-wide findings and caveats: Of the CD8+ T cell pool in about 6 donors, roughly 1.0-7.0% was accounted for by dominant NKG2C+ clonotypes.

TCRdb re-analyzed the 5' RACE reads; it lists each CDR3 protein once, without DNA. The sample spans some 410,000 distinct CDR3 sequences; the ten largest clones claim roughly 8%. This TCR was recovered from a woman between 18 and 70 years old in good health. The source material was blood T cells: a sorted CD56 or NKG2C T cell subset, CD4+ or CD8+ T cells, or bulk PBMC T cells (not recorded which).

The CDR3 loop reads CASSPFEGDTEAFF. V gene TRBV12-3 or TRBV12-4 combines with J gene TRBJ1-1; TCRdb returns TRBD1, unconfirmable since there is no DNA. The CDR3 has 14 amino acids.